This TCR beta chain derives from a study of cytomegalovirus exposure and HLA in healthy donors. The study's findings and limits: Rarity marked most TCR sequences, yet some public TCRs occurred in many donors. TRBV6-2, TRBV6-3 and some other V segments were unresolvable in 87-base-pair reads. It is likely that the observed cluster of highly shared sequence variants was a sequencing artifact. With later analysis, a missense DCLRE1C variant became linked to TCR beta V- and J-gene trimming.

The study ran its PCR with 60 Vbeta and 13 Jbeta primers. Sequencing was performed with immunoSEQ multiplex PCR; in TCRdb, only in-frame clones are kept and a portion is missing. The repertoire consists of 100,000 to 150,000 clones, with over 70% occurring once and the leading ten covering under 4.5%. Germline CDR1 reads SGHVS; CDR2 reads FNYEAQ. The CDR3 consists of 11 residues. V lost 5 bases, J lost 10 bases, and 11 bases lay in between. Worth noting for this clone: Its antigen is not known.

V usage is TRBV7-6 and J usage is TRBJ1-1, with TRBD1 as a possible D gene (6 bases). What was sequenced was PBMCs. The clonotype was recovered from a man younger than 30 in good health and CMV-seropositive. CDR3 bases: TGTGCCAGCAGCCGGACAGTTGCAGCTTTCTTT. Amino acids: CASSRTVAAFF.